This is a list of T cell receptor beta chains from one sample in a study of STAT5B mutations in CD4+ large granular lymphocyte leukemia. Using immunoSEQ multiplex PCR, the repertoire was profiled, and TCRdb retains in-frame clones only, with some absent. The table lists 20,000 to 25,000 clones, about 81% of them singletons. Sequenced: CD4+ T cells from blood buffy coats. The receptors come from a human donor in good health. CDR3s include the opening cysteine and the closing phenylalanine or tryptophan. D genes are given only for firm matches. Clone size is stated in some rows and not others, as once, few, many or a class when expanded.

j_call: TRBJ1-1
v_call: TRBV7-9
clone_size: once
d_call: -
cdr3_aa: CASSLALGTEAFF
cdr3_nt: TGTGCCAGCAGCTTAGCGCTGGGGACTGAAGCTTTCTTT

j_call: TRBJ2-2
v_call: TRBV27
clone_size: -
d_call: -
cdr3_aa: CASHLVGPGTGELFF
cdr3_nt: TGTGCCTCCCACTTGGTAGGGCCGGGCACCGGGGAGCTGTTTTTT

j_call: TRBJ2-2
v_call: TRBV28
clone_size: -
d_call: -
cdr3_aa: CASGGGGALVNTGELFF
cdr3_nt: TGTGCCAGCGGGGGTGGGGGGGCGCTGGTTAACACCGGGGAGCTGTTTTTT

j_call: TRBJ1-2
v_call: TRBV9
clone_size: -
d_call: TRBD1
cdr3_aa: CASSVEQGLGYTF
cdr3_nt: TGTGCCAGCAGCGTAGAACAGGGGCTTGGCTACACCTTC

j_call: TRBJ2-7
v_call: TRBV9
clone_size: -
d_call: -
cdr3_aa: CASSGITYEQYF
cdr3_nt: TGTGCCAGCAGCGGAATTACCTACGAGCAGTACTTC

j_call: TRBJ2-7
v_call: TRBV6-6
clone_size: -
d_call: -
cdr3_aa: CASSYRGSEQYF
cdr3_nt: TGTGCCAGCAGTTATAGGGGGTCGGAGCAGTACTTC

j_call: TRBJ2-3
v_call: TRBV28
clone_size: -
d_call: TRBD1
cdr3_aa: CASSFRDRGHTQYF
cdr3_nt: TGTGCCAGCAGTTTTCGGGACAGGGGCCATACGCAGTATTTT

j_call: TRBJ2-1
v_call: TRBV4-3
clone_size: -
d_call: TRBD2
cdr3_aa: CASSQDRTSGRSNEQFF
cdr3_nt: TGCGCCAGCAGCCAAGACCGGACTAGCGGGAGATCTAATGAGCAGTTCTTC

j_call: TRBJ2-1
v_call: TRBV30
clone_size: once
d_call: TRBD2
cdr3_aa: CALRGLAGNYNEQFF
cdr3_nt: TGTGCCCTCAGGGGACTAGCGGGGAACTACAATGAGCAGTTCTTC

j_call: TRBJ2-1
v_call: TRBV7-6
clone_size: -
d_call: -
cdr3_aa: CASSLAPAKQGNEQFF
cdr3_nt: TGTGCCAGCAGCTTAGCCCCCGCCAAGCAGGGCAATGAGCAGTTCTTC

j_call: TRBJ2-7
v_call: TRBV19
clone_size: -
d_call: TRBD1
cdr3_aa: CASSGGQGPYEQYF
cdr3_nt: TGTGCCAGTAGTGGGGGACAGGGGCCCTACGAGCAGTACTTC

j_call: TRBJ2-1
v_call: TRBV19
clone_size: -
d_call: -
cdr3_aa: CASSLFTGNNEQFF
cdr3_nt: TGTGCCAGTAGTCTATTTACAGGTAACAATGAGCAGTTCTTC

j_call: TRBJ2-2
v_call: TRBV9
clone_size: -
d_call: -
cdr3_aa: CASSNPYQRRELFF
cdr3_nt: TGTGCCAGCAGCAACCCATACCAGAGGCGAGAGCTGTTTTTT

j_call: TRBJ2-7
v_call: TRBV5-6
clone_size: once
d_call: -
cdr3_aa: CASSSEISYEQYF
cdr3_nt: TGTGCCAGCAGCTCGGAGATTTCCTACGAGCAGTACTTC

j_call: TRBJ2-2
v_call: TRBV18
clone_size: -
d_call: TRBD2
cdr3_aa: CASSQGLAGDSGELFF
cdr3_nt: TGTGCCAGCTCGCAGGGACTAGCGGGAGATTCCGGGGAGCTGTTTTTT

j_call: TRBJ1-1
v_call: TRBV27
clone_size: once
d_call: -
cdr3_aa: CASSLRGEAFF
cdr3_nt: TGTGCCAGCAGTTTAAGGGGGGAAGCTTTCTTT

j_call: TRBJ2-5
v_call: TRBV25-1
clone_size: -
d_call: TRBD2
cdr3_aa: CASGGLAPGGTQYF
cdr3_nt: TGTGCCAGCGGGGGACTAGCGCCCGGTGGGACCCAGTACTTC

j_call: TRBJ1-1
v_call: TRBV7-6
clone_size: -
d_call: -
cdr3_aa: CASSYAGITEAFF
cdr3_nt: TGTGCCAGCAGCTACGCCGGGATCACTGAAGCTTTCTTT

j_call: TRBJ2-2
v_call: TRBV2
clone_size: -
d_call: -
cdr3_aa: CAGRGSTNTGELFF
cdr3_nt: TGTGCCGGCCGAGGCTCAACGAACACCGGGGAGCTGTTTTTT

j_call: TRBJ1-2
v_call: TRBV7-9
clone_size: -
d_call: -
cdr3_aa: CASSLAGGPNYGYTF
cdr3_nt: TGTGCCAGCAGCTTAGCGGGGGGGCCAAACTATGGCTACACCTTC

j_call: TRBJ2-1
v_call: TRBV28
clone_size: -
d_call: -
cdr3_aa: CASSRSGSSYNEQFF
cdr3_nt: TGTGCCAGCAGTCGTAGCGGTAGCTCCTACAATGAGCAGTTCTTC

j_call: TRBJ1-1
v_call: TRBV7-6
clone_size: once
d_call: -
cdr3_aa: CASSSRLGDTEAFF
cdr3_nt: TGTGCCAGCAGCTCTCGTCTGGGGGACACTGAAGCTTTCTTT

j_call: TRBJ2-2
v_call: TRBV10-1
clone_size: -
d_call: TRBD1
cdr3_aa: CASSERGLGTGELFF
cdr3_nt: TGCGCCAGCAGTGAGAGGGGGCTCGGCACCGGGGAGCTGTTTTTT

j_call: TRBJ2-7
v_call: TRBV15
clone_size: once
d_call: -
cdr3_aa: CATSRVRDEQYF
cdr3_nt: TGTGCCACCAGCAGAGTCCGGGACGAGCAGTACTTC

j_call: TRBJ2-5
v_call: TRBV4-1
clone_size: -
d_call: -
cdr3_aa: CASSNPKGKGWTQYF
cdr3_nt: TGCGCCAGCAGCAACCCAAAGGGGAAAGGGTGGACCCAGTACTTC

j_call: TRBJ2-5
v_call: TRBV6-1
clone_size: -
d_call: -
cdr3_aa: CASRWGQLQETQYF
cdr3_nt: TGTGCCAGCAGGTGGGGGCAGTTACAAGAGACCCAGTACTTC

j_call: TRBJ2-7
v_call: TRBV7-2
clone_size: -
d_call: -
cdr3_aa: CASSAEVLSYEQYF
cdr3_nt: TGTGCCAGCTCAGCGGAGGTCTTATCCTACGAGCAGTACTTC

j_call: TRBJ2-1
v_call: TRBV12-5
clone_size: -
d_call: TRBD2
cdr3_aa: CASGLNLLAGPVNEQFF
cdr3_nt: TGTGCTAGTGGTTTGAACCTACTAGCGGGGCCAGTTAATGAGCAGTTCTTC

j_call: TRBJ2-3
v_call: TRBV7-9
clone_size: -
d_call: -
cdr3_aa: CASSLGGVAADTQYF
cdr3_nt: TGTGCCAGCAGCTTAGGGGGGGTAGCAGCAGATACGCAGTATTTT

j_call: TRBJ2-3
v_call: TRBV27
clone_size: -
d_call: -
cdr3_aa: CASSLGQGLADTQYF
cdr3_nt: TGTGCCAGCAGTTTAGGGCAGGGTTTGGCAGATACGCAGTATTTT

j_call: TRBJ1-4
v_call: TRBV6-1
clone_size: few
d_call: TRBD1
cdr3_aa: CASNRPGTGNEKLFF
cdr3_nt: TGTGCCAGCAACCGCCCCGGGACAGGGAATGAAAAACTGTTTTTT

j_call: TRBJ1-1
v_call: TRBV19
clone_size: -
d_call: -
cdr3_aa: CASSIRGSNTEAFF
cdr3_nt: TGTGCCAGTAGTATAAGGGGGTCGAACACTGAAGCTTTCTTT

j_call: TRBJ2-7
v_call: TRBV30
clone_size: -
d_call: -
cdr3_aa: CAWSRGRGQSSYEQYF
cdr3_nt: TGTGCCTGGAGTCGGGGCAGGGGTCAGAGCTCCTACGAGCAGTACTTC

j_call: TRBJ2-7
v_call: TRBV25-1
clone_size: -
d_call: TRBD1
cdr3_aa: CASSEVGTGVEQYF
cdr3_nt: TGTGCCAGCAGTGAAGTGGGGACAGGGGTCGAGCAGTACTTC

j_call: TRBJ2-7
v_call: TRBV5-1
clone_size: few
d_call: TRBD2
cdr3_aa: CASSLDSGGSYEQYF
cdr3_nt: TGCGCCAGCAGCTTGGATAGCGGGGGTTCCTACGAGCAGTACTTC

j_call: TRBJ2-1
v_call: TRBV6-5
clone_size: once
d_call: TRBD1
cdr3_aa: CASRRRDRVGEQFF
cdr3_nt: TGTGCCAGCAGACGACGCGACAGGGTGGGTGAGCAGTTCTTC

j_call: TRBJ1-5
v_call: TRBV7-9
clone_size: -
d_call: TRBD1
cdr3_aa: CASSRDRVDQPQHF
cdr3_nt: TGTGCCAGCAGCCGGGACAGGGTGGATCAGCCCCAGCATTTT

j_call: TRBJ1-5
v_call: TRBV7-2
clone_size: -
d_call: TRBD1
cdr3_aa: CASSSSPIGQGGQPQHF
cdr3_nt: TGTGCCAGCAGCTCCTCGCCAATCGGACAGGGAGGACAGCCCCAGCATTTT

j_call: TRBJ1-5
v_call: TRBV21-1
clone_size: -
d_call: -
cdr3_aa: CASSKGQGLDSNQPQHF
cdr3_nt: TGTGCCAGCAGCAAGGGACAGGGCCTTGATAGCAATCAGCCCCAGCATTTT

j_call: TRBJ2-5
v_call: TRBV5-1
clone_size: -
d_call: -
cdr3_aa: CASFLLQETQYF
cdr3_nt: TGCGCCAGCTTCCTCCTCCAAGAGACCCAGTACTTC

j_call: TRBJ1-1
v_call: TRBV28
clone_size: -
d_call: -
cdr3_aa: CASERGGDTEAFF
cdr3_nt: TGTGCCAGCGAAAGAGGAGGGGACACTGAAGCTTTCTTT